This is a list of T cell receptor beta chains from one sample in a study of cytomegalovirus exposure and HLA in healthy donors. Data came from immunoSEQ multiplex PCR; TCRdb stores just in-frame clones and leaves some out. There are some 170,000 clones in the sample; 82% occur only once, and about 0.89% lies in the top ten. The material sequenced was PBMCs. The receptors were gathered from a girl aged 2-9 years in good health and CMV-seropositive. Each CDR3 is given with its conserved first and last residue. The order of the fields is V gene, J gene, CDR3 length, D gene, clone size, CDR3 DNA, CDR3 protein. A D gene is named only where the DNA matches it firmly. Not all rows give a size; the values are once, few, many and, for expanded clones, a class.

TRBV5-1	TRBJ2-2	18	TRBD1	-	TGCGCCAGCAGGGAACCGGTCAGACAGGGGCCTTTAACCGGGGAGCTGTTTTTT	CASREPVRQGPLTGELFF
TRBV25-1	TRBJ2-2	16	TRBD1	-	TGTGCCAGCAGTGTAGACCGGACAGGGGGGACCGGGGAGCTGTTTTTT	CASSVDRTGGTGELFF
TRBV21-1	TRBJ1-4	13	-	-	TGTGCCAGCAGCAAAGCCCCCGGGGGAGCGGTGTTTTTT	CASSKAPGGAVFF
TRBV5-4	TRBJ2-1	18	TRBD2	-	TGTGCCAGCAGCCCCGGGACTAGCGCCTTCTACTCCTACAATGAGCAGTTCTTC	CASSPGTSAFYSYNEQFF
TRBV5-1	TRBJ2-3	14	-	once	TGCGCCAGCAGCTCGGGGTCAAGCACAGATACGCAGTATTTT	CASSSGSSTDTQYF
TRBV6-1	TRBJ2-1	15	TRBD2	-	TGTGCCAGCAGTGAAGCTGATAGCGGGAGCAATGAGCAGTTCTTC	CASSEADSGSNEQFF
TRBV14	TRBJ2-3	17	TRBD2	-	TGTGCCAGCAGCCGAGACTTAGCGGGGGGATCCACAGATACGCAGTATTTT	CASSRDLAGGSTDTQYF
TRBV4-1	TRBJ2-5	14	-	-	TGCGCCAGCAGCAAGGTGGGGCAGTCAGAGACCCAGTACTTC	CASSKVGQSETQYF
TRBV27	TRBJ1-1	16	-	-	TGTGCCAGCACCACCGGGGGGGGCTTCTTTAGTGGTGAAGCTTTCTTT	CASTTGGGFFSGEAFF
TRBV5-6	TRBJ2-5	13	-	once	TGTGCCAGCAGACGAGGTATCGGGAAGACCCAGTACTTC	CASRRGIGKTQYF
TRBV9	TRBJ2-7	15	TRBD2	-	TGTGCCAGCAGTGAAACAGCGGGAGAGAGGTACGAGCAGTACTTC	CASSETAGERYEQYF
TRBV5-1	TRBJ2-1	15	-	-	TGCGCCAGCAGCAGAACAGGGTCCCACTACAATGAGCAGTTCTTC	CASSRTGSHYNEQFF
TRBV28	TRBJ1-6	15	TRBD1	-	TGTGCCAGCAGTTCCCAAGACAGGGCCAATTCACCCCTCCACTTT	CASSSQDRANSPLHF
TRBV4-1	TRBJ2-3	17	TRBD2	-	TGCGCCAGCAGCCGCGCTCTGGGCGGGAGGGCCGTGGATACGCAGTATTTT	CASSRALGGRAVDTQYF
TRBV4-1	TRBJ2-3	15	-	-	TGCGCCAGCAGCCCGTCAGGGGTAAGCACAGATACGCAGTATTTT	CASSPSGVSTDTQYF
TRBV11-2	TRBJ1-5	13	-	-	TGTGCCAGCAGCTTGGGGGGGCTTCAGCCCCAGCATTTT	CASSLGGLQPQHF
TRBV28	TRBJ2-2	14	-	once	TGTGCCAGCACATGGAGCGGAGACACCGGGGAGCTGTTTTTT	CASTWSGDTGELFF
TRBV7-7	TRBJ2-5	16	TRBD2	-	TGTGCTAGCAGCCTAGGGGCTAGCGGATTTCAAGAGACCCAGTACTTC	CASSLGASGFQETQYF
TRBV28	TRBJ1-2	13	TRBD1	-	TGTGCCAGCAGTTACAGGGGAAACTATGGCTACACCTTC	CASSYRGNYGYTF
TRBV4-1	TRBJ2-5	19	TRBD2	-	TGCGCCAGCAGCCGCCTCCCTGGGGGGGCGGGAGGACTACAAGAGACCCAGTACTTC	CASSRLPGGAGGLQETQYF
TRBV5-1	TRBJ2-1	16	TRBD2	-	TGCGCCAGCAGCGATACCGGGACTAGCGTTTACAATGAGCAGTTCTTC	CASSDTGTSVYNEQFF
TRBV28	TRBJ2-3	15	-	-	TGTGCCAGCTTTGAAGCGGGGACAAGCACAGATACGCAGTATTTT	CASFEAGTSTDTQYF
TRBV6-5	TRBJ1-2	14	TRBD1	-	TGTGCCAGCAGTTTAGACAGGGGGCGCGGTGGCTACACCTTC	CASSLDRGRGGYTF
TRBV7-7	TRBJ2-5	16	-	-	TGTGCTAGCAGCCGAAAACCGGGACTCCTAAACGGGACCCAGTACTTC	CASSRKPGLLNGTQYF
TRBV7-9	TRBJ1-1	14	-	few	TGTGCCAGCAGCTTAACACCCAGGAACACTGAAGCTTTCTTT	CASSLTPRNTEAFF
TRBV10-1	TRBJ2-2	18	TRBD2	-	TGCGCCAGCAGTGATGAAACCGGGACTAGCGGTTCCGGCGGGGAGCTGTTTTTT	CASSDETGTSGSGGELFF
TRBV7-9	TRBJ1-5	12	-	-	TGTTCCAGCAGCTGGGAGTATCAGCCCCAGCATTTT	CSSSWEYQPQHF
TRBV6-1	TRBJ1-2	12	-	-	TGTGCCAGCAGGCTGGGGGGCTATGGCTACACCTTC	CASRLGGYGYTF
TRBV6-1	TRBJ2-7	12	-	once	TGTGCCAGCAGTGATGCTAGAATCGAGCAGTACTTC	CASSDARIEQYF
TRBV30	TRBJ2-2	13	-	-	TGTGCCTGGGAAAGGGAGCGCTCCGGGGAGCTGTTTTTT	CAWERERSGELFF
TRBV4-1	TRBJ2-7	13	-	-	TGCGCCAGCAGCCCGACAGGTTTCTACGAGCAGTACTTC	CASSPTGFYEQYF
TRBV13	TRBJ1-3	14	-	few	TGTGCCAGCAGCTTATGGGGGCGAGGAAACACCATATATTTT	CASSLWGRGNTIYF
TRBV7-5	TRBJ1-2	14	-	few	TGTGCCAGAAGCTACGGCAGGAGGAAGGATGGCTACACCTTC	CARSYGRRKDGYTF
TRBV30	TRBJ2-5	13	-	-	TGTGCCTGGAAGGGGGACAACCAAGAGACCCAGTACTTC	CAWKGDNQETQYF
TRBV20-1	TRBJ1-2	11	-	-	TGCAGTGCTAGGGGCCTCTATGGCTACACCTTC	CSARGLYGYTF
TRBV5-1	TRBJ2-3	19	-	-	TGCGCCAGCAGCTTGAACTCGGGATACAGAACTTATTTGGCAGATACGCAGTATTTT	CASSLNSGYRTYLADTQYF
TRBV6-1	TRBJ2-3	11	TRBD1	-	TGTGCCAGCAGAGGGGGCGATACGCAGTATTTT	CASRGGDTQYF
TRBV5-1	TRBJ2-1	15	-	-	TGCGCCAGCAGCTCCTACGACGGGTTGATGGATGAGCAGTTCTTC	CASSSYDGLMDEQFF
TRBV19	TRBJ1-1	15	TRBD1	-	TGTGCCAGTAGTATCTTATCACAGGGGTTATCTGAAGCTTTCTTT	CASSILSQGLSEAFF
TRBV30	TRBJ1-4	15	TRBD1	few	TGTGCCTGGAGTCCTCAGGGGGGTTTTAATGAAAAACTGTTTTTT	CAWSPQGGFNEKLFF
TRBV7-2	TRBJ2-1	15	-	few	TGTGCCAGCAGCTTGGGGGCCTTAACCTACAATGAGCAGTTCTTC	CASSLGALTYNEQFF
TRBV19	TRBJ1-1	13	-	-	TGTGCCAGTAGTCCCCCCAGGGGATCAGCAGCTTTCTTT	CASSPPRGSAAFF